Sequencing of this T cell receptor beta chain was carried out in a study of T-cell reconstitution after alpha-beta-depleted transplantation in children. Library preparation (for TCRbeta) was performed with unique molecular identifiers. TCRdb redid the calling of the PCR reads with MiXCR, one entry per CDR3 protein. The top ten hold over 2.5% of the sample, which has 150,000 to 200,000 distinct CDR3 sequences, about 6.4% seen once. The CDR3 has 16 amino acids. CDR1 and CDR2 (germline): DFQATT, SNEGSKA (reference sequence). J lost 2 bases, V lost 0 bases, and 2 bases had no gene match. This sample comprised PBMCs from the stem cell graft donor, obtained from the stem cell graft. The TCR was taken from a human donor who donated a stem cell graft to a child with Wiskott-Aldrich syndrome. The rearrangement links TRBV20-1 to TRBJ2-1, with 12 positions matching TRBD2. In DNA, the CDR3 is TGCAGTGCTAGAGACGGGACTAGCGGGCCCTACAATGAGCAGTTCTTC. Protein sequence: CSARDGTSGPYNEQFF.